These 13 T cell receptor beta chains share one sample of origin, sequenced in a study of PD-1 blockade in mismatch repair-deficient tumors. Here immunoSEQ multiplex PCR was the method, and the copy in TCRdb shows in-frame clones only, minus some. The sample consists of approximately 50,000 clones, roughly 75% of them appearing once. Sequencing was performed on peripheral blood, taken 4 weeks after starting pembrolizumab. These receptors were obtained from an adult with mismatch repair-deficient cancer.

CDR3 region: CASGLVSGLGTGVRSTEAFF. CDR3 sequence (DNA): TGTGCTAGTGGTTTGGTATCGGGTTTAGGGACAGGGGTAAGGTCCACTGAAGCTTTCTTT. The V gene is TRBV12-5, the J gene TRBJ1-1; 10 bases agree with TRBD1. Per the germline V gene, CDR1 is LGHNT and CDR2 is FRNRAP. CDR3 length: 20 amino acids. The J segment lost 4 bases and the V segment lost 0 bases, leaving 17 bases of the junction unmatched.

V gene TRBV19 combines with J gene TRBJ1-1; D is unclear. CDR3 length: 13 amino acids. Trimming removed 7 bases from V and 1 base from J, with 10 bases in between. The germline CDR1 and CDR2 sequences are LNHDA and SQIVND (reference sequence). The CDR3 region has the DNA TGTGCCAGTATTCGCCAGCAGAACACTGAAGCTTTCTTT. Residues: CASIRQQNTEAFF.

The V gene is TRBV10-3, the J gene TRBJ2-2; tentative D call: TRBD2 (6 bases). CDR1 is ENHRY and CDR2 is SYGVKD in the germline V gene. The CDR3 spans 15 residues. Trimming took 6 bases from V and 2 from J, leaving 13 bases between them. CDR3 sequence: CAISPLGTNTGELFF. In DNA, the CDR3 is TGTGCCATCAGCCCCCTGGGGACTAACACCGGGGAGCTGTTTTTT.

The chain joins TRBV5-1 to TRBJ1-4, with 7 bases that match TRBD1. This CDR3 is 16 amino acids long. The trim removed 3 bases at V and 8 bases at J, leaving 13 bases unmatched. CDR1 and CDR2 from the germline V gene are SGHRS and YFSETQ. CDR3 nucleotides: TGCGCCAGCAGCTGGGGACGACAGGGAGGTAGGGAAAAACTGTTTTTT. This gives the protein CASSWGRQGGREKLFF.

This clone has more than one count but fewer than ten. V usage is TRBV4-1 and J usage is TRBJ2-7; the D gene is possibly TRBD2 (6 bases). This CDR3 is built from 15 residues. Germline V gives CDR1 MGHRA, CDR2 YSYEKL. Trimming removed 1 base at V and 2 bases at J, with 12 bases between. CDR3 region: CASSQGPGSTYEQYF. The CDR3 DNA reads TGCGCCAGCAGCCAAGGTCCCGGGAGCACCTACGAGCAGTACTTC.

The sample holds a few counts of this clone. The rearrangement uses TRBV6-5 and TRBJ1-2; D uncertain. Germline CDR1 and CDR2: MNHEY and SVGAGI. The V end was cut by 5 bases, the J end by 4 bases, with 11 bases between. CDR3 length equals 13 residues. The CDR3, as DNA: TGTGCCAGCAGTGACCCAGCGAGCTATGGCTACACCTTC. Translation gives CASSDPASYGYTF.

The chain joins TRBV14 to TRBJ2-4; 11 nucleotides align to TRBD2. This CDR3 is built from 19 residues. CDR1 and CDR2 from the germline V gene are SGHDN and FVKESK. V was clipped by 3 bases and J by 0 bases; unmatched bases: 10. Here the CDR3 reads CASSHTLAGAGVAKNIQYF. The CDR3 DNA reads TGTGCCAGCAGCCATACACTAGCGGGAGCTGGGGTAGCCAAAAACATTCAGTACTTC.

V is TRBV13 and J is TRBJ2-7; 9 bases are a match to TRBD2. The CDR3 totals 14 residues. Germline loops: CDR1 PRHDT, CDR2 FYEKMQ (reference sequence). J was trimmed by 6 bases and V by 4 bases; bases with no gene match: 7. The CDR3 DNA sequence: TGTGCCAGCAGCTCGGGACTAGCTACCCTCGAGCAGTACTTC. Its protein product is CASSSGLATLEQYF.

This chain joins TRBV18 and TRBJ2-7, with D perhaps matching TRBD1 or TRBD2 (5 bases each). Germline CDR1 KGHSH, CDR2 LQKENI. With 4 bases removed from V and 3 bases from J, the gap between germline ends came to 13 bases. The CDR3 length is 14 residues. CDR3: CASSLQGGGYEQYF. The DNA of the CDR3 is TGTGCCAGCTCACTCCAGGGCGGAGGCTACGAGCAGTACTTC. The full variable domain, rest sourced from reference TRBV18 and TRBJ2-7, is NAGVMQNPRHLVRRRGQEARLRCSPMKGHSHVYWYRQLPEEGLKFMVYLQKENIIDESGMPKERFSAEFPKEGPSILRIQQVVRGDSAAYFCASSLQGGGYEQYFGPGTRLTVT.

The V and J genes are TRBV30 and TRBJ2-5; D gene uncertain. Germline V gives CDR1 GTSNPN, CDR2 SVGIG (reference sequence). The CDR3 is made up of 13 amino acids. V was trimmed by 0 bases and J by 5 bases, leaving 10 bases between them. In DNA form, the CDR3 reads TGTGCCTGGAGTGTCAATCCGCGGGAGACCCAGTACTTC. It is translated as CAWSVNPRETQYF.

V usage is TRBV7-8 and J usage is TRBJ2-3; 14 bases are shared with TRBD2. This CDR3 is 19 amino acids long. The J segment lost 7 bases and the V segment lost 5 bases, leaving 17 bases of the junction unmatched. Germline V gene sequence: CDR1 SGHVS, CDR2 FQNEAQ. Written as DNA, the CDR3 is TGTGCCAGCAGCCCCGACATTGGAGGGACTAGCGGGAGTCGGAATACGCAGTATTTT. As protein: CASSPDIGGTSGSRNTQYF.

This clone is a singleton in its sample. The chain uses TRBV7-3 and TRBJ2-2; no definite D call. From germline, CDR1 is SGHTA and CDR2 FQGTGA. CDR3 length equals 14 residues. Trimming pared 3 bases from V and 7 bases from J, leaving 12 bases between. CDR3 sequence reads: CASSFSSLDGELFF. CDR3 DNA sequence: TGTGCCAGCAGCTTTTCCAGCCTCGACGGGGAGCTGTTTTTT.

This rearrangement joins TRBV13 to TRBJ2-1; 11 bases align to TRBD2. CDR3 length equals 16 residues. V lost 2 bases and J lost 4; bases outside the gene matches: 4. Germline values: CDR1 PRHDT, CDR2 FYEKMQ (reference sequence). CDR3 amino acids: CASSLIAGGPYNEQFF. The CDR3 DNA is TGTGCCAGCAGCTTAATAGCGGGAGGGCCGTACAATGAGCAGTTCTTC.